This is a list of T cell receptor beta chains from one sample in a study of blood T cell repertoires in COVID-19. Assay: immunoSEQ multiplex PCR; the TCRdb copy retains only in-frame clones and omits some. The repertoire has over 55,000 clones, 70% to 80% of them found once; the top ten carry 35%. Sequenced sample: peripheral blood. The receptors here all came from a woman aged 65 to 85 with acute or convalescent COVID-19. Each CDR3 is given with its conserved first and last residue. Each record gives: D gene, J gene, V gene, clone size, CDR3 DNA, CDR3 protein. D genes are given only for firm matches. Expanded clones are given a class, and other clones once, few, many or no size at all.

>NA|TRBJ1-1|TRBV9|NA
TGTGCCAGCAGCGCCCCACTTGGGAGGGACACTGAAGCTTTCTTT
CASSAPLGRDTEAFF
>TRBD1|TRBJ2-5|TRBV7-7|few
TGTGCCAGCAGCTTAACAGGGGGCGCGGTGGAGACCCAGTACTTC
CASSLTGGAVETQYF
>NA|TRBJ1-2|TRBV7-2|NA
TGTGCCAGCAGCTTAGGTAGAGCCGAGGGGACTTATGGCTACACCTTC
CASSLGRAEGTYGYTF
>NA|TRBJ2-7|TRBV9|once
TGTGCCAGCAGCGTAGCTGGCGGGGCGGGCTACGAGCAGTACTTC
CASSVAGGAGYEQYF
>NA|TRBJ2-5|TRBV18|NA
TGTGCCAGCTCCCCACCAGTTTCGGGAGAGACCCAGTACTTC
CASSPPVSGETQYF
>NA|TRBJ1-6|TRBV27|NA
TGTGCCAGCTCTTCCACAGCCAGTTATTCACCCCTCCACTTT
CASSSTASYSPLHF
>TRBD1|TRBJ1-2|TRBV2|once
TGTGCCAGCACCTTACAGGGGATCTATGGCTACACCTTC
CASTLQGIYGYTF
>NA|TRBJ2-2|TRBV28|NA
TGTGCCAGCAAGGGACTGGCGAACACCGGGGAGCTGTTTTTT
CASKGLANTGELFF
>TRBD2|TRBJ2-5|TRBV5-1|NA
TGCGCCAGCAGCTTGCTGTCCAGCGGGAGTTCTGAGACCCAGTACTTC
CASSLLSSGSSETQYF
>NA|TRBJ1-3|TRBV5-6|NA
TGTGCCAGCAGCGAAGAGGGATCGGGAAACACCATATATTTT
CASSEEGSGNTIYF
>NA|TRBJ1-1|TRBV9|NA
TGTGCCAGCAGCCCTCAGGGAACGGGTGAAGCTTTCTTT
CASSPQGTGEAFF
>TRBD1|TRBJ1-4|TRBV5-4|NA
TGTGCCAGCAGCTTACCGGTCCCGGGACAGGGTACTGAAAAACTGTTTTTT
CASSLPVPGQGTEKLFF
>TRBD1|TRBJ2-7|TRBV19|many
TGTGCCAGTAGTATAGATGACAGGGACGGGGACGAGCAGTACTTC
CASSIDDRDGDEQYF
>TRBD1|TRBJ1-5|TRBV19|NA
TGTGCCAGTAGTATAGAAGGACAGGATAGCAATCAGCCCCAGCATTTT
CASSIEGQDSNQPQHF
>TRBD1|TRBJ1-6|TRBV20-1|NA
TGCAGTGCTATTGACAGGGGGCGGACGAATTCACCCCTCCACTTT
CSAIDRGRTNSPLHF
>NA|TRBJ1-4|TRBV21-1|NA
TGTGCCAGCAGCAAACCCGCGACAGGCCCGGCTAATGAAAAACTGTTTTTT
CASSKPATGPANEKLFF
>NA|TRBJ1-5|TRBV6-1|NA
TGTGCCAGCAGTGAAACGGGGGGGGCGCGACAGCCCCAGCATTTT
CASSETGGARQPQHF
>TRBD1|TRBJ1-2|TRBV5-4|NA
TGTGCCAGCAGCCCGCGACAGGGACTTGGCTACACCTTC
CASSPRQGLGYTF
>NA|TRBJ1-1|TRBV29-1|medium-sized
TGCAGCCTGTCGGTTTGGGTAGAAGGCGGGGGATCGAACACTGAAGCTTTCTTT
CSLSVWVEGGGSNTEAFF
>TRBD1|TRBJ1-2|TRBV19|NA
TGTGCCAGTAGTATTATGGGACAGCGGTATGGCTACACCTTC
CASSIMGQRYGYTF
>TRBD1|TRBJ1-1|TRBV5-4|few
TGTGCCATTGGAAGGGGGCGAAGAAGTGACACTGAAGCTTTCTTT
CAIGRGRRSDTEAFF
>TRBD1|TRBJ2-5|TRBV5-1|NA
TGCGCCAGCAGCCTAACCGGGACAGGGGGCGCGAAGACCCAGTACTTC
CASSLTGTGGAKTQYF
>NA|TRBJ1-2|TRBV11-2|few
TGTGCCAGCAGCTTAGAGGCAGGGGACTATGGCTACACCTTC
CASSLEAGDYGYTF
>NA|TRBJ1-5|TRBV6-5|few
TGTGCCACCCAGTCGAGCAATCAGCCCCAGCATTTT
CATQSSNQPQHF
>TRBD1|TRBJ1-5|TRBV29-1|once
TGCAGCGTTGGGGACAGGGGGAGGAGCAATCAGCCCCAGCATTTT
CSVGDRGRSNQPQHF
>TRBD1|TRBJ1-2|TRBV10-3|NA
TGTGCCATCAGTAAACAGGGGGCAGATCTTGGCTACACCTTC
CAISKQGADLGYTF
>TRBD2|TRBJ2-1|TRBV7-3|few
TGTGCCAGCAGCTTATATTCGGGTAGCGGGCCTTACAATGAGCAGTTCTTC
CASSLYSGSGPYNEQFF
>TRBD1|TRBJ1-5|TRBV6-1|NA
TGTGCCAGCAGTGAAGACGCAGGACAGGGGCACCAGCCCCAGCATTTT
CASSEDAGQGHQPQHF
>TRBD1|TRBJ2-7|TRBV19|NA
TGTGCCAGTAGTTGGAACTCAGGGGGCCTGGACGAGCAGTACTTC
CASSWNSGGLDEQYF
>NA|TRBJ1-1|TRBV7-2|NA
TGTGCCAGCAGCTTAGACTGGGCGGGCACTGAAGCTTTCTTT
CASSLDWAGTEAFF
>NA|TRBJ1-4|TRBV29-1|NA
TGCAGCGCGGGGGGAGGGAATGAAAAACTGTTTTTT
CSAGGGNEKLFF
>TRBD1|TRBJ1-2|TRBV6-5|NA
TGTGCCAGCAGTACTACAGGGGGCGCGGGCTACACCTTC
CASSTTGGAGYTF
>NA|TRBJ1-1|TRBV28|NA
TGTGCCAGCAGTTTTCAGGGTAGGGGCACTGAAGCTTTCTTT
CASSFQGRGTEAFF
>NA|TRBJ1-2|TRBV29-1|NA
TGCAGCGTTGAAGATGGGCAGATCGGCTATGGCTACACCTTC
CSVEDGQIGYGYTF
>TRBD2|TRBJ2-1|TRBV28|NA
TGTGCCAGCAGTTGGCCCTGGTCCGGGACTACCAATGAGCAGTTCTTC
CASSWPWSGTTNEQFF
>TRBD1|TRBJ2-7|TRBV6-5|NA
TGTGCCAGCACCCGACAGGGGGGGGGCTACGAGCAGTACTTC
CASTRQGGGYEQYF
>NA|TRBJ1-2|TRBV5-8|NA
TGTGCCAGCAGCCGTTCCAACTATGGCTACACCTTC
CASSRSNYGYTF
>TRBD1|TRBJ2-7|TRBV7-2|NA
TGTGCCAGCAGCTTAGGGACAGGGGGTTTGGGGGCCTACGAGCAGTACTTC
CASSLGTGGLGAYEQYF
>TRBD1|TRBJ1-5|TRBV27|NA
TGTGCCAGCAGTTTAGTCTTTCGACAGGGTGGCAATCAGCCCCAGCATTTT
CASSLVFRQGGNQPQHF
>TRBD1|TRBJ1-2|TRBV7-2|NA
TGTGCCAGCAGCTTAGATACAGGGGTGAATGGCTACACCTTC
CASSLDTGVNGYTF
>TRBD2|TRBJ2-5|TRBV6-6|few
TGTGCCAGCAGAGAATTAGCGGGGGGGGAGACCCAGTACTTC
CASRELAGGETQYF
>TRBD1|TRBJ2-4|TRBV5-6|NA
TGTGCCAGCAGCTTTTTTCAGGGGGCTGCCAAAAACATTCAGTACTTC
CASSFFQGAAKNIQYF
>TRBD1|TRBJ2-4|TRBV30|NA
TGTGCCTGGAGCACCTTCGACAGGGGGAGGAACATTCAGTACTTC
CAWSTFDRGRNIQYF
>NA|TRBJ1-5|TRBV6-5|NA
TGTGCCAGCAGGGTTAATAGAAATCAGCCCCAGCATTTT
CASRVNRNQPQHF